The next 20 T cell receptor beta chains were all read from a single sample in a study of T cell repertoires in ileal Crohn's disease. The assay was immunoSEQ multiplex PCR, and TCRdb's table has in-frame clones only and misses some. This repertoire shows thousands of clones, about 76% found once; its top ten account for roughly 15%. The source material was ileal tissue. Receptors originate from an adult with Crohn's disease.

CDR3 protein: CASSPDRDGYNEQFF. The DNA for the CDR3 is TGCGCCAGCAGCCCGGACAGGGATGGGTACAATGAGCAGTTCTTC. The genes are TRBV4-3 and TRBJ2-1, with 8 positions matching TRBD1. In germline, CDR1 is LGHNA, CDR2 YSLEER. The CDR3 loop spans 15 amino acids. The ends lost 4 bases at V and 4 bases at J; junction bases unmatched: 6.

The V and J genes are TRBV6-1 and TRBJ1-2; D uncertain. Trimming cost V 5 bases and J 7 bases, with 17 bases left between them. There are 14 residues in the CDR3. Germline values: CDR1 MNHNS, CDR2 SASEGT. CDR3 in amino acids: CASSNVNLYSGYTF. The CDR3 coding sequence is TGTGCCAGCAGTAACGTGAACTTATACAGTGGCTACACCTTC.

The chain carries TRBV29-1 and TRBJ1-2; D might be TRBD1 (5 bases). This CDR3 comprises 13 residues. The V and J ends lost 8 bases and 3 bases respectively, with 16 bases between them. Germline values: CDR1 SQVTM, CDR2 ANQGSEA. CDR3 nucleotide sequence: TGCAGCACCGGGGGGGTCAGGGACTATGGCTACACCTTC. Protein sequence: CSTGGVRDYGYTF.

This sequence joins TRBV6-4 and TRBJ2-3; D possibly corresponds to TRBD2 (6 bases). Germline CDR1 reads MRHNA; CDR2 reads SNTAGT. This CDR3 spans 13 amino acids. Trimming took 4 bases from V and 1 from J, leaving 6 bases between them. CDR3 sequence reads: CASSAGGTDTQYF. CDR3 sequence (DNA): TGTGCCAGCAGTGCGGGAGGCACAGATACGCAGTATTTT.

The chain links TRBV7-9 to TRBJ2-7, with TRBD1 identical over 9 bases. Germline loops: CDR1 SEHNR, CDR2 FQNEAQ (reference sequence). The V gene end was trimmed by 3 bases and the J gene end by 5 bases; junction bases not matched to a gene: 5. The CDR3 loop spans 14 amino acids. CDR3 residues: CASSFVDRGHEQYF. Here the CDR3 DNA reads TGTGCCAGCAGCTTTGTGGACAGGGGTCACGAGCAGTACTTC.

The CDR3 loop is CASSSPGDRLYEQYF. CDR3 in DNA: TGTGCCAGCAGCTCACCGGGGGACAGGTTGTACGAGCAGTACTTC. The chain recombines TRBV7-8 with TRBJ2-7; 8 nucleotides agree with TRBD1. Trimming took 4 bases from V and 4 from J; bases not matched to a gene: 9. CDR1 and CDR2 from the germline V gene are SGHVS and FQNEAQ. The CDR3 is made up of 15 amino acids.

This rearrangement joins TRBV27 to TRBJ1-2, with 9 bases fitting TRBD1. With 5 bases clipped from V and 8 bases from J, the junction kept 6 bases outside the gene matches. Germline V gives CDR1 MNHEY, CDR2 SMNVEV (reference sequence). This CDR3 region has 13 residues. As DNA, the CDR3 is TGTGCCAGCAGTCCAGACAGGGGGGGAGGCTACACCTTC. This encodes CASSPDRGGGYTF.

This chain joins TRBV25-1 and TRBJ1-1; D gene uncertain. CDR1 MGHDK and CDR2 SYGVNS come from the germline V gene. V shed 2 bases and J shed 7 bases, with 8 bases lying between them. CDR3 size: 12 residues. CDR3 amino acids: CASSETGSEAFF. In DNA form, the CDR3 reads TGTGCCAGCAGTGAAACCGGGAGTGAAGCTTTCTTT.

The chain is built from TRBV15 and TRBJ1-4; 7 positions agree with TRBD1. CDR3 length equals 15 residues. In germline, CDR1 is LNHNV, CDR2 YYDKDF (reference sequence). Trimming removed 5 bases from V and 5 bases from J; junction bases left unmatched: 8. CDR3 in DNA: TGTGCCACCAGCCCCCAGACAGGGTTGAATGAAAAACTGTTTTTT. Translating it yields CATSPQTGLNEKLFF.

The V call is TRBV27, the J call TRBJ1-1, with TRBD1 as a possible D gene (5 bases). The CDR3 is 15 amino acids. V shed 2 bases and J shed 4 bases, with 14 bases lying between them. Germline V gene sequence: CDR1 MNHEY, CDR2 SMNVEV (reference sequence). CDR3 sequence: CASSLGFGGSTEAFF. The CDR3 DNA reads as TGTGCCAGCAGTTTAGGGTTTGGGGGGAGCACTGAAGCTTTCTTT.

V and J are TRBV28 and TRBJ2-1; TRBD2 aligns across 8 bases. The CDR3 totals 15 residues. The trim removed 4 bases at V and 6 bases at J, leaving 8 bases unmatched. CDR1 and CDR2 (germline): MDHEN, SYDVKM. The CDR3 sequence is CASSSPGTSVNEQFF. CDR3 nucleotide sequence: TGTGCCAGCAGTTCGCCCGGGACTAGTGTCAATGAGCAGTTCTTC.

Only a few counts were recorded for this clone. The CDR3 coding sequence is TGTGCCAGCAGCCCGGGGAGCGGGTTAACAAATGAGCAGTTCTTC. The encoded protein is CASSPGSGLTNEQFF. This chain connects TRBV5-8 to TRBJ2-1; the D gene is possibly TRBD2 (6 bases). Trimming took 4 bases from V and 7 from J, leaving 18 bases between them. This CDR3 comprises 15 residues. CDR1 SGHTS and CDR2 YDEGEE come from the germline V gene.

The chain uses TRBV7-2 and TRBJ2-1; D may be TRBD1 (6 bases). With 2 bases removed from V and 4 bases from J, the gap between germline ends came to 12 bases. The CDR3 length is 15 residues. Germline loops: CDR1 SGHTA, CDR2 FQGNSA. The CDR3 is CASSLRPQGYNEQFF. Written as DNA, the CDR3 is TGTGCCAGCAGCTTACGTCCACAGGGATACAATGAGCAGTTCTTC.

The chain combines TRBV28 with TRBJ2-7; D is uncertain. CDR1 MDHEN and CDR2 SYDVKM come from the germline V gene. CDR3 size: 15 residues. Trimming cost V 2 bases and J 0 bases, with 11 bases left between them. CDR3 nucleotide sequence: TGTGCCAGCAGTTTAGGAGTCACCGTCTCCTACGAGCAGTACTTC. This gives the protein CASSLGVTVSYEQYF. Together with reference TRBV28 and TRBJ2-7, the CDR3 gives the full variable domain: DVKVTQSSRYLVKRTGEKVFLECVQDMDHENMFWYRQDPGLGLRLIYFSYDVKMKEKGDIPEGYSVSREKKERFSLILESASTNQTSMYLCASSLGVTVSYEQYFGPGTRLTVT.

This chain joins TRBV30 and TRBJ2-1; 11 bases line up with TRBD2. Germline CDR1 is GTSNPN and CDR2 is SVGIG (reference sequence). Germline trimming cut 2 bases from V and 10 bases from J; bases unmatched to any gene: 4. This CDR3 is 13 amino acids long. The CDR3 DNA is TGTGCCTGGAGTAGGAGGACTAGCGGGGAGCAGTTCTTC. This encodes CAWSRRTSGEQFF.

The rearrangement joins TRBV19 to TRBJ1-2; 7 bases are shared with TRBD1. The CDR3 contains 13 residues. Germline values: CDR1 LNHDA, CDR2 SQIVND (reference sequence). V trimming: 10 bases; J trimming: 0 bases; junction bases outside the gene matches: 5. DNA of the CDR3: TGTGCCACTACAGGGGCGGCTAACTATGGCTACACCTTC. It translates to CATTGAANYGYTF. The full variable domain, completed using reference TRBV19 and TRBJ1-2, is DGGITQSPKYLFRKEGQNVTLSCEQNLNHDAMYWYRQDPGQGLRLIYYSQIVNDFQKGDIAEGYSVSREKKESFPLTVTSAQKNPTAFYLCATTGAANYGYTFGSGTRLTVV.

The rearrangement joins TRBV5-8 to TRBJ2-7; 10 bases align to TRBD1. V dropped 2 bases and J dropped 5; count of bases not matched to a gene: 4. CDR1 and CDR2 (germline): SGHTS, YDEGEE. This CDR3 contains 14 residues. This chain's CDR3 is CASSFGTGEDEQYF. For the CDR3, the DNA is TGTGCCAGCAGCTTTGGGACAGGGGAAGACGAGCAGTACTTC.

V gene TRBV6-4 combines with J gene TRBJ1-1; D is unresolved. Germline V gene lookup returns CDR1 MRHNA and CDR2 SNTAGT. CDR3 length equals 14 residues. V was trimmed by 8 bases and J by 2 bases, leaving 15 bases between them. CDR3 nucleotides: TGTGCCAGCCCCCTCGAGCAGCGAAACACTGAAGCTTTCTTT. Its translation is CASPLEQRNTEAFF.

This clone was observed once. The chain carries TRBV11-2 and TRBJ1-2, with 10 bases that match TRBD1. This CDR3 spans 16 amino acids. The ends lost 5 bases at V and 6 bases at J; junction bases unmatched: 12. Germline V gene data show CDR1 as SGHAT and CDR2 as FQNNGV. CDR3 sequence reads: CASSKKTGGAPHGYTF. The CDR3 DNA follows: TGTGCCAGCAGCAAAAAGACAGGGGGCGCTCCCCATGGCTACACCTTC.

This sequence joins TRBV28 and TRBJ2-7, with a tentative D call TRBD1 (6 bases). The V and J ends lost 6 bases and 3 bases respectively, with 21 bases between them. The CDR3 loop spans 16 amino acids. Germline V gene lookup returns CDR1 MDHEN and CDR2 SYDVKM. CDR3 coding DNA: TGTGCCAGCAGCCCACCCCTTCTACAGGGTTTCTACGAGCAGTACTTC. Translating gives CASSPPLLQGFYEQYF.